This T cell receptor beta chain was recorded in a study of cytomegalovirus exposure and HLA in healthy donors (dated by TCRdb to the late 2010s). A note on the overall study: An earlier analysis of around 600 of the donors reported roughly 270 Gb of sequence data and some 100 million unique TCR beta sequences from roughly 200 million T cells. To predict cytomegalovirus infection status, the study combined high-throughput TCR immunosequencing, statistical association of individual TCRs with disease status, and machine learning. Besides the first cohort of some 670 subjects, a separate validation cohort made up of over 95 different subjects was used. Using immunosequencing, the study profiled T cell repertoires from fewer than 850 subjects and related those repertoires to cytomegalovirus serostatus. Roughly 5 DR-DQ haplotypes were treated as single units for association and clustering because of strong linkage in the cohort. An earlier analysis of fewer than 750 of the donors used high-throughput TCR beta sequencing to judge whether each TCR beta V gene segment behaved as functional or pseudogenic. To study patterns of TCR occurrence, a later analysis re-analyzed previously published TCR beta repertoires from 700 or so donors and added high-resolution HLA genotyping. A later genetic analysis took genome-wide SNP genotypes for about 60% of the roughly 670 donors and used that subset as a discovery cohort. An early release covering roughly 580 HLA-typed donors comprised 300 to 350 gigabases of sequencing data and around 85 million unique TCR sequences. Typing coverage varied by locus: 629-630 donors for A, B, C, DRB1 and DQB1; 522 for DQA1; around 610 for DPA1; roughly 450 for DPB1. The study aimed to test whether signatures of past pathogen exposure could be identified by cataloging public T cell receptors. Rather than using new phenotypic data, the later analysis identified candidate immune exposures from TCR beta sequences and from how often those sequences occurred across donors. The genetic ancestry cluster associated with self-reported Caucasian donors included 80% to 90% of the roughly 410 genotyped donors. On average, roughly 200,000 unique TCR beta nucleotide sequences were sequenced per donor among more than 350 genotyped donors of the cohort, with 15% to 20% of those sequences being non-productive. Donor age, sex, ethnicity and CMV serostatus were compiled alongside the repertoire data. Every repertoire in the discovery cohort had been generated on one and the same sequencing platform. HLA typing covered class I and class II loci at four-digit resolution.

What the work shows at the level of the full study, not this receptor alone: Most TCR sequences were seen in very few donors, while some public TCRs were found in many individuals. The earlier analysis of a few hundred of the donors excluded roughly 16 rarely observed V segments, including chromosome 9 orphons, because counts were too low. Specific HLA alleles were associated with about 17,000 TCR beta sequences at a false discovery rate of 0.05 in a later analysis. The presence/absence analyses assumed that sequencing depth was roughly uniform across donors, and that assumption may not be true. Immune exposure information for the cohort was limited to CMV serostatus. According to a later analysis, TCR association rates differed among HLA loci, with DRB1 alleles showing the most associated TCRs and HLA-C alleles showing the fewest. The classifier was reported to diagnose cytomegalovirus status with high specificity and sensitivity in both the original and validation cohorts. Because the 87-base-pair reads could not distinguish some IMGT-functional V segments, including TRBV6-2 and TRBV6-3, those segments were excluded. A total of 150 to 200 TCR beta chains were listed by the study as associated with cytomegalovirus. A later genetic analysis associated a missense DCLRE1C variant with V-gene and J-gene trimming of TCR beta chains, and an independent cohort replicated the association. According to a later analysis, most CMV-associated TCR beta chains appeared to be HLA-restricted, and the HLA associations seemed to be driven largely by CMV exposure. In an earlier analysis of around 600 of the donors, most TCR beta V segments were observed in productive rearrangements about 87% or about 30% of the time, broadly matching IMGT annotations. When HLA alleles, especially DR and DQ, strongly co-occurred, TCR associations were difficult to assign to individual alleles. The authors suggested that the approach could potentially be extended to other disease states and immunological phenotypes. A later analysis reported that several top co-occurrence clusters appeared linked to parvovirus B19, influenza, CMV and Epstein-Barr virus. Because HLA typing was missing for some donors at each locus, association tests included only the typed subset. The cohort was sequenced for TCR beta chains only, and without alpha or paired-chain data the features that could be detected were limited. According to a later genetic analysis, donors in an Asian-associated ancestry cluster had fewer N-insertions in productive TCRs than the approximately 630-donor mean. A further reported finding was that TCR beta sequences accurately predicted the HLA-A and HLA-B alleles for most subjects in the first cohort. A few of the identified cytomegalovirus-associated TCR beta chains were confirmed in vitro to be specific for cytomegalovirus antigens. In a later analysis, HLA-associated TCR beta chains were found to be more clonally expanded and to have lower generation probabilities than equally common non-associated chains. Correlated functional status among segregating V segments might reflect linkage disequilibrium, but an unknown experimental factor could not be ruled out. A cluster of highly shared sequence variants was judged likely to be a technical artifact of the sequencing pipeline.

The cohort was made up of roughly 670 healthy bone marrow donors. At the time of sampling, all cohort members were nominally healthy, though unrecorded immune exposures were likely present. The donor tested CMV seronegative and was one of the 352 seronegative cohort members. A peripheral blood sample was provided by each donor, and peripheral blood mononuclear cells were used for TCR beta sequencing. Genomic DNA was extracted from the blood cell samples with the Qiagen DNeasy Blood Extraction Kit. Note on this clone: Its antigen target is currently unknown.

Libraries were prepared through the immunoSEQ multiplex PCR assay. For the multiplex PCR, a mixture combining 60 forward primers for TCR Vbeta segments and 13 reverse primers for TCR Jbeta segments was used. The CDR3 region of rearranged TCR beta genes was amplified from genomic DNA by a multiplex PCR assay. The amplified TCR beta libraries were sequenced on the Illumina HiSeq System as 87-base-pair reads. The published analysis was carried out like this. A later analysis tallied tens of millions of unique TCR beta chains across the approximately 670 repertoires, and around 10 million of those chains were shared by two or more donors. To remove PCR and sequencing errors, raw reads were error-corrected and collapsed into unique sequences using a nearest-neighbor algorithm that merged closely related sequences. V, D and J gene segments were assigned by aligning CDR3 sequences to IMGT reference sequences. For a sequence to be retained, at least a six-nucleotide match to both a V gene segment and a J gene segment was required. Rearrangements were called productive when the CDR3 lacked stop codons and stayed in frame with V and J; all others were non-productive. Following IMGT convention, CDR3 was defined as the stretch from the second conserved V-encoded cysteine up to the conserved J-encoded phenylalanine. The earlier analysis of about 640 of the donors excluded any sequence lacking an unambiguous match to a single V gene segment. In an earlier analysis of almost 600 of the donors, a V segment was called functional when productive rearrangements were above 56.7%, and segregating when the standard deviation between donors exceeded 5%. To diagnose cytomegalovirus status from the catalog of TCR beta chain sequences, a statistical classification framework was built. In a later analysis, V and J genes were assigned by comparing TCR nucleotide sequences against IMGT/GENE-DB human TR gene sequences. In a later analysis, CDR3 sequences and most-parsimonious VDJ recombination scenarios were assigned using the TCRdist pipeline. In a later analysis, every TCR beta chain was defined by the combination of its CDR3 amino acid sequence and its V-gene family, and reads without a unique V-gene family were dropped. A later analysis removed 600 or so highly shared, low-generation-probability nucleotide sequences to deal with suspected cross-contamination and a sequencing artifact. In a later analysis, a clonal expansion index was calculated for each public chain from normalized within-repertoire ranks of inferred template counts. In a later analysis, generation probabilities were computed with a VDJ recombination model fitted to out-of-frame rearrangements, and the resulting probabilities were checked against IGoR. In a later analysis, hypergeometric tests were used to score TCR-TCR, TCR-HLA and TCR-CMV co-occurrence, with a repertoire-size bias correction applied to TCR pairs. A later analysis estimated false discovery rates by permuting HLA or CMV assignments 20 times. In a later analysis, co-occurring TCRs were grouped using DBSCAN, with TCRdist sequence similarity added in when clustering inside HLA-allele-positive subsets. Repertoires with fewer than 30,000 or more than 120,000 public chains were left out of co-occurrence clustering, as were roughly five repertoires with anomalous nucleotide sharing. TCRdb mirrors the immuneACCESS table, restricted to in-frame sequences. Some clones are absent from its copies; in checked studies, under half trace to an unresolved V gene, and the reason for the others is unknown. V and J calls and clone size are copied from that table; D and trimming were computed from the DNA. This specimen's table enumerates about 72,000 clones. The ten largest clones capture 2.5% to 3% of the sample.

At the junction V is shortened by 3 bases and J by 1 base; bases outside the gene matches: 17. Looking up the germline V gene yields CDR1 SGHRS and CDR2 YFSETQ. The CDR3 contains 19 residues, cysteine and phenylalanine counted. Only the CDR3 portion is preserved as DNA: 57 bases, with reading frame beginning at the first base. The sequence links TRBV5-1 to TRBJ1-1; TRBD1 lines up with 8 middle nucleotides. Input material: PBMCs. The origin of this receptor is a man aged 35 to 55 in good health and CMV-seronegative. The nucleotides read TGCGCCAGCAGCTCCCTGAAGACAGGGGCATCCTCGAGGAACACTGAAGCTTTCTTT. It is translated as CASSSLKTGASSRNTEAFF. Here the CDR3 is joined to the reference TRBV5-1 and TRBJ1-1 genes, and the full variable domain is: KAGVTQTPRYLIKTRGQQVTLSCSPISGHRSVSWYQQTPGQGLQFLFEYFSETQRNKGNFPGRFSGRQFSNSRSEMNVSTLELGDSALYLCASSSLKTGASSRNTEAFFGQGTRLTVV.